These 30 T cell receptor beta chains were all obtained from the same sample, sequenced in a study of CXCR3-negative and CXCR3-positive naive CD8 T cells. Researchers prepared the TRB cDNA libraries using 5' RACE with UMI labels. TCRdb reprocessed the 5' RACE reads, with one entry per CDR3 protein and no DNA. The sample data list about 5,800 distinct CDR3 sequences. Source material: naive CXCR3- CD8+ T cells from blood. Sample subset: CD45RO-CCR7+CD27+CD95- naive CD8+ T cells lacking CXCR3 (TNR3-). These receptor sequences come from a human donor in good health. Some clones in this sample may be carry-over from other donors' samples.

This clonotype counts as medium-sized (0.01 to 0.1%) by frequency. V and J are TRBV29-1 and TRBJ2-2; TCRdb designates TRBD1, a call that cannot be tested without DNA. The germline V gene encodes CDR1 SQVTM and CDR2 ANQGSEA. This CDR3 is built from 13 residues. The CDR3 region is CSVGGTGLGELFF.

This clonotype is labeled medium-sized based on frequency. V is TRBV14 and J is TRBJ2-6. The CDR3 runs 15 residues. CDR1 is SGHDN, CDR2 FVKESK, per germline. The CDR3 region is CASSQLSSGANVLTF. The full variable domain, its missing parts supplied by reference TRBV14 and TRBJ2-6, is EAGVTQFPSHSVIEKGQTVTLRCDPISGHDNLYWYRRVMGKEIKFLLHFVKESKQDESGMPNNRFLAERTGGTYSTLKVQPAELEDSGVYFCASSQLSSGANVLTFGAGSRLTVL.

By frequency, this clonotype registers medium-sized. Here the CDR3 reads CSASTGRAYEQYF. V gene TRBV20-1 combines with J gene TRBJ2-7. CDR3 size: 13 residues. Germline V gene data show CDR1 as DFQATT and CDR2 as SNEGSKA (reference sequence).

According to its frequency, this clonotype is medium-sized. This rearrangement joins TRBV20-1 to TRBJ2-7; TCRdb's D call of TRBD1 is untestable without DNA. The CDR3 loop spans 14 amino acids. The V gene's germline CDR1 is DFQATT and CDR2 SNEGSKA (reference sequence). The CDR3 loop reads CSARDRQGSYEQYF.

V gene TRBV7-2 combines with J gene TRBJ1-3; there is no DNA to check the TCRdb D call of TRBD1. Germline values: CDR1 SGHTA, CDR2 FQGNSA. The CDR3 has 19 amino acids. The CDR3: CASSFFVSGQGDSGNTIYF. Based on the CDR3 plus reference TRBV7-2 and TRBJ1-3, the full variable domain is GAGVSQSPSNKVTEKGKDVELRCDPISGHTALYWYRQSLGQGLEFLIYFQGNSAPDKSGLPSDRFSAERTGGSVSTLTIQRTQQEDSAVYLCASSFFVSGQGDSGNTIYFGEGSWLTVV.

V is TRBV29-1 and J is TRBJ1-2. Germline CDR1 is SQVTM and CDR2 is ANQGSEA. The CDR3 extends over 11 amino acids. The CDR3 spells CSVDGTYGYTF.

The genes are TRBV7-6 and TRBJ2-6; TCRdb selects TRBD1, and the lack of DNA leaves this call unchecked. The CDR3 is made up of 20 amino acids. Germline values: CDR1 SGHVS, CDR2 FNYEAQ. CDR3 sequence: CASSLVPGAGKSSGANVLTF.

The chain uses TRBV5-5 and TRBJ2-7; the TCRdb call, TRBD1, lacks DNA for checking. In germline, CDR1 is SGHKS, CDR2 YYEKEE (reference sequence). The CDR3 extends over 13 amino acids. The CDR3 sequence: CASSPGTAYEQYF. The variable domain in full, completed from reference TRBV5-5 and TRBJ2-7, reads DAGVTQSPTHLIKTRGQQVTLRCSPISGHKSVSWYQQVLGQGPQFIFQYYEKEERGRGNFPDRFSARQFPNYSSELNVNALLLGDSALYLCASSPGTAYEQYFGPGTRLTVT.

The genes are TRBV5-1 and TRBJ2-7; TCRdb indicates TRBD2, and absent DNA this call remains unverified. The CDR3 extends over 15 amino acids. The germline V gene encodes CDR1 SGHRS and CDR2 YFSETQ. CDR3: CASSFTGPDSYEQYF.

The rearrangement uses TRBV29-1 and TRBJ2-3; TCRdb names TRBD1, which stays unverified in the absence of DNA. Germline V gene sequence: CDR1 SQVTM, CDR2 ANQGSEA. The CDR3 sequence is 11 residues long. The chain's CDR3 is CSAAGSGTQYF.

This chain uses TRBV19 with TRBJ2-1; the D call from TCRdb, TRBD2, cannot be confirmed without DNA. Germline V gives CDR1 LNHDA, CDR2 SQIVND (reference sequence). The CDR3 contains 18 residues. CDR3: CASSAYGELADLISEQFF.

The V and J genes are TRBV7-9 and TRBJ2-5; TCRdb calls TRBD1, which cannot be checked without DNA. Germline values: CDR1 SEHNR, CDR2 FQNEAQ (reference sequence). The CDR3 has 16 residues. CDR3 sequence reads: CASSSSPGTAQETQYF.

This clonotype is medium-sized by frequency. The rearrangement uses TRBV9 and TRBJ2-1; without DNA, the TCRdb call of TRBD1 cannot be checked. Germline V gene lookup returns CDR1 SGDLS and CDR2 YYNGEE. The CDR3 contains 15 residues. The CDR3 region is CASSPFGDRVVEQFF.

Considering frequency, this clonotype is medium-sized. The chain links TRBV7-6 to TRBJ2-3; absent DNA, TCRdb's TRBD1 call cannot be checked. The CDR3 has 16 residues. Germline V CDR1 and CDR2: SGHVS, FNYEAQ. The CDR3 loop reads CASSPSPDRGTDTQYF.

This chain links TRBV12-3 or TRBV12-4 with TRBJ1-1. The CDR3 contains 11 residues. CDR3 sequence: CASAAYTEAFF.

By frequency, this clonotype registers medium-sized. This chain uses TRBV20-1 with TRBJ2-4; TCRdb selects TRBD1, and the lack of DNA leaves this call unchecked. The CDR3 has 16 residues. Germline CDR1 DFQATT, CDR2 SNEGSKA (reference sequence). The CDR3 spells CSARVGTGLAKNIQYF.

This clonotype counts as medium-sized by frequency. The chain recombines TRBV9 with TRBJ1-4. There are 14 residues in the CDR3. Germline CDR1 is SGDLS and CDR2 is YYNGEE. The CDR3 here is CASSVDGSDEKLFF.

The V and J genes are TRBV7-9 and TRBJ2-7; there is no DNA to check the TCRdb D call of TRBD1. The germline gives CDR1 SEHNR, CDR2 FQNEAQ (reference sequence). The CDR3 extends over 14 amino acids. The CDR3 region is CASSLEGQGYEQYF. The full variable domain, its missing parts supplied by reference TRBV7-9 and TRBJ2-7, is DTGVSQNPRHKITKRGQNVTFRCDPISEHNRLYWYRQTLGQGPEFLTYFQNEAQLEKSRLLSDRFSAERPKGSFSTLEIQRTEQGDSAMYLCASSLEGQGYEQYFGPGTRLTVT.

The chain couples TRBV20-1 to TRBJ1-2; the D gene TCRdb calls, TRBD1, cannot be checked with no DNA. The CDR3 contains 12 residues. Per germline, CDR1 DFQATT and CDR2 SNEGSKA (reference sequence). CDR3 amino acids: CSAPTENYGYTF.

This clonotype is deemed medium-sized by its frequency. The chain has TRBV9 and TRBJ1-1. Germline values: CDR1 SGDLS, CDR2 YYNGEE. This CDR3 is built from 16 residues. CDR3 sequence reads: CASSANREEMNTEAFF.

This chain joins TRBV29-1 and TRBJ2-7. The CDR3 runs 11 residues. Germline CDR1 is SQVTM and CDR2 is ANQGSEA. The CDR3 here is CSVSGNYEQYF.

The chain links TRBV12-3 or TRBV12-4 to TRBJ2-2; TCRdb returns TRBD2, unconfirmable since there is no DNA. This CDR3 is 20 amino acids long. The CDR3 here is CASSSLLAGEMLSNTGELFF.

V and J are TRBV3-1 and TRBJ2-7; TCRdb lists TRBD1, though no DNA is available to test this call. Germline V gene data show CDR1 as LGHDT and CDR2 as YNNKEL (reference sequence). The length of the CDR3 is 14 residues. CDR3 residues: CASSRTGDPYEQYF.

The chain links TRBV20-1 to TRBJ2-7; absent DNA, TCRdb's TRBD2 call cannot be checked. The CDR3 totals 13 residues. In germline, CDR1 is DFQATT, CDR2 SNEGSKA (reference sequence). The CDR3 loop is CSATAGGNYEQYF.

The gene calls are TRBV7-7 and TRBJ2-7; the D call from TCRdb, TRBD1, cannot be confirmed without DNA. This CDR3 has 15 amino acids. Germline lookup yields CDR1 SSHAT and CDR2 FNYEAQ (reference sequence). The CDR3 spells CASSPGTGTSYEQYF.

This clonotype shows up as medium-sized (0.01 to 0.1%) by frequency. The chain joins TRBV7-2 to TRBJ1-5; TCRdb returns TRBD1, unconfirmable since there is no DNA. There are 16 residues in the CDR3. Germline V gives CDR1 SGHTA, CDR2 FQGNSA. CDR3 amino acids: CASSLEGRVSNQPQHF.

The CDR3 protein is CSASQSDSDAQETQYF. The chain recombines TRBV20-1 with TRBJ2-5; lacking DNA, the TRBD1 call made by TCRdb goes unchecked. The CDR3 has 16 residues. Per germline, CDR1 DFQATT and CDR2 SNEGSKA (reference sequence).

The chain uses TRBV2 and TRBJ2-3. Per the germline V gene, CDR1 is SNHLY and CDR2 is FYNNEI. The CDR3 length is 16 residues. The CDR3 loop is CASQTSRSFSTDTQYF.

The chain carries TRBV9 and TRBJ2-7; TCRdb gives TRBD1 as the D gene, but with no DNA this cannot be confirmed. CDR1 SGDLS and CDR2 YYNGEE come from the germline V gene. This CDR3 is built from 13 residues. CDR3 in amino acids: CASSTGQGYEQYF.

The chain combines TRBV5-5 with TRBJ2-7. Germline V lookup: CDR1 SGHKS, CDR2 YYEKEE (reference sequence). This CDR3 comprises 12 residues. CDR3 sequence reads: CASSLLTYEQYF.